This TCR beta chain was found in a study of early stage breast cancer tumors. Whole-study results and caveats: Enriched TCRB sequences shared across patients were mostly commonly generated sequences.

About this clone itself: Its antigen is unidentified.

Assay used: immunoSEQ multiplex PCR; TCRdb lists only in-frame clones, some missing. The sample carries some 70,000 clones, roughly 80% recorded once. The germline V and J ends were trimmed by 5 bases and 4 bases, with 11 bases remaining between them. CDR3 size: 13 residues. Looked up from germline, CDR1 is SEHNR and CDR2 is FQNEAQ (reference sequence). This chain uses TRBV7-9 with TRBJ1-2; D may be TRBD1 (5 bases). The TCR comes from a person aged 55 to 70 with breast cancer. Sequenced: blood. CDR3 nucleotide sequence: TGTGCCAGCAGCCGGGACGGCGGCTATGGCTACACCTTC. Translation: CASSRDGGYGYTF.